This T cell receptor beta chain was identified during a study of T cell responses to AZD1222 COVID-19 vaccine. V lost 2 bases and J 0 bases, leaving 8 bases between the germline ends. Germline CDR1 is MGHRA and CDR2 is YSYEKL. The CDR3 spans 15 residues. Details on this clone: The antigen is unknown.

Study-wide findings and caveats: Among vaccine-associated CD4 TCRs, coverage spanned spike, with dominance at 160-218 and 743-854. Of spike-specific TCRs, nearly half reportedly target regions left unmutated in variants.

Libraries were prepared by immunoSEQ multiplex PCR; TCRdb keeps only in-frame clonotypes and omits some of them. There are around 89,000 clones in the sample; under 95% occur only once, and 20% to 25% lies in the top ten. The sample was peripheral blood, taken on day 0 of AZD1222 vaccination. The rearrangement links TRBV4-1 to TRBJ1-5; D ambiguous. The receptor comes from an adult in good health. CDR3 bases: TGCGCCAGCAGCCAATACACCTATAGCAATCAGCCCCAGCATTTT. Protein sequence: CASSQYTYSNQPQHF.